The 22 T cell receptor beta chains in this list originate from one sample, sequenced in a study of shared clonotypes between healthy human individuals. It was CD45RO-negative cells, positively selected for CCR7, that made up naive CD8 cells, with terminally differentiated effector memory CD45RA+ cells excluded. The repertoire was sequenced with immunoSEQ multiplex PCR; TCRdb's copy has only in-frame clones and lacks some. The profile shows about 2 million clones, around 96% of them singletons. Sequenced input: naive CD8+ T cells sorted from blood. The receptors come from a man between 18 and 29 years old in good health.

The chain combines TRBV5-4 with TRBJ2-3, with D tentatively TRBD2 (5 bases). Per the germline V gene, CDR1 is SGHNT and CDR2 is YYREEE (reference sequence). The CDR3 runs to 14 residues. V was cut by 2 bases and J by 4 bases, with 11 bases left in between. DNA of the CDR3: TGTGCCAGCAGCTTTTGGACTGACCCAGATACGCAGTATTTT. It encodes CASSFWTDPDTQYF.

This chain links TRBV25-1 with TRBJ1-1; no firm D call. V lost 5 bases to trimming and J lost 0 bases, with 10 bases between them. Germline lookup yields CDR1 MGHDK and CDR2 SYGVNS. The CDR3 totals 14 residues. The CDR3 DNA is TGTGCCAGCAGTCATGGCGGGATGAACACTGAAGCTTTCTTT. Encoded protein: CASSHGGMNTEAFF.

The rearrangement links TRBV4-1 to TRBJ2-3, with 8 bases lining up with TRBD1. Germline V lookup: CDR1 MGHRA, CDR2 YSYEKL. The V segment lost 3 bases and the J segment 5 bases; nucleotides outside the gene matches: 13. The CDR3 is 17 amino acids. CDR3 loop: CASSQADRGPSLDTQYF. The DNA of the CDR3 is TGCGCCAGCAGCCAGGCTGACAGGGGCCCCTCCCTAGATACGCAGTATTTT.

The gene calls are TRBV4-1 and TRBJ1-5; D is possibly TRBD1 (5 bases). The V end lost 9 bases, the J end lost 2 bases, and 17 bases lay between the germline ends. Germline V gene data show CDR1 as MGHRA and CDR2 as YSYEKL. The CDR3 loop spans 15 amino acids. The CDR3 coding sequence is TGCGCCAGTACACCTGGGACCGAGGGCAATCAGCCCCAGCATTTT. Translated, it gives CASTPGTEGNQPQHF.

V usage is TRBV7-9 and J usage is TRBJ2-7; no reliable D call. Per germline, CDR1 SEHNR and CDR2 FQNEAQ (reference sequence). The V and J ends lost 1 base and 5 bases respectively, with 9 bases between them. This CDR3 is 13 amino acids long. Written as DNA, the CDR3 is TGTGCCAGCAGCTTAGATCGGGTCGACGAGCAGTACTTC. This gives the protein CASSLDRVDEQYF.

The chain carries TRBV6-1 and TRBJ2-2, with a weak D call TRBD1 (8 bases). The CDR3 length is 15 residues. V was clipped by 6 bases and J by 3 bases, with 14 bases between them. Germline V gene sequence: CDR1 MNHNS, CDR2 SASEGT. CDR3 region: CASRQGAGDTGELFF. The CDR3 region has the DNA TGTGCCAGCAGGCAGGGGGCGGGGGACACCGGGGAGCTGTTTTTT.

The chain links TRBV11-2 to TRBJ2-3, with 9 bases aligning to TRBD2. With 5 bases clipped from V and 6 bases from J, the junction kept 12 bases outside the gene matches. CDR1 and CDR2 (germline): SGHAT, FQNNGV. This CDR3 contains 16 residues. The chain's CDR3 is CASSMGGGVYVDTQYF. CDR3 DNA sequence: TGTGCCAGCAGCATGGGCGGGGGGGTTTACGTGGATACGCAGTATTTT.

The chain carries TRBV7-9 and TRBJ2-3; 8 nucleotides match TRBD2. Trimming took 1 base from V and 13 from J; bases not matched to a gene: 7. CDR1 is SEHNR and CDR2 is FQNEAQ in the germline V gene (reference sequence). There are 13 residues in the CDR3. The CDR3 region has the DNA TGTGCCAGCAGCTTAGGAGCGGGGGCCATGGAGTATTTT. This gives the protein CASSLGAGAMEYF.

The V gene is TRBV6-4, the J gene TRBJ2-2; 7 positions agree with TRBD2. The V segment lost 7 bases and the J segment 7 bases; nucleotides outside the gene matches: 9. This CDR3 has 14 residues. The V gene's germline CDR1 is MRHNA and CDR2 SNTAGT. In nucleotides, the CDR3 is TGTGCCAGCAAGCTAGCGGTCGAAAGCGGGGAGCTGTTTTTT. Amino acid sequence: CASKLAVESGELFF.

As for this clone: Other nucleotide sequences in the sample specify the same CDR3. This chain uses TRBV5-6 with TRBJ1-5; 8 bases match TRBD1. The germline CDR1 and CDR2 sequences are SGHDT and YYEEEE. This CDR3 is 13 amino acids long. The J segment lost 7 bases and the V segment lost 4 bases, leaving 4 bases of the junction unmatched. The CDR3 nucleotides are TGTGCCAGCAGCCTGACAGGGGACCAGCCCCAGCATTTT. Translation gives CASSLTGDQPQHF.

The rearrangement links TRBV11-3 to TRBJ2-3, with a tentative D call TRBD2 (5 bases). Germline loops: CDR1 SGHNT, CDR2 YENEEA. The CDR3 has 14 residues. Trimming shortened V by 3 bases and J by 3 bases, and 10 bases separated the two germline ends. CDR3 coding DNA: TGTGCCAGCAGCTTCGTGGGAGTGACAGATACGCAGTATTTT. It yields the protein CASSFVGVTDTQYF.

The chain carries TRBV14 and TRBJ1-6, with D uncertain. The CDR3 consists of 16 residues. CDR1 and CDR2 (germline): SGHDN, FVKESK. V lost 0 bases to trimming and J lost 7 bases, with 13 bases between them. The CDR3 protein is CASSQEGLSPNSPLHF. The DNA for the CDR3 is TGTGCCAGCAGCCAAGAAGGCCTAAGCCCAAATTCACCCCTCCACTTT. Using reference TRBV14 and TRBJ1-6 for the parts outside the CDR3, the full variable domain is EAGVTQFPSHSVIEKGQTVTLRCDPISGHDNLYWYRRVMGKEIKFLLHFVKESKQDESGMPNNRFLAERTGGTYSTLKVQPAELEDSGVYFCASSQEGLSPNSPLHFGNGTRLTVT.

The gene calls are TRBV7-9 and TRBJ1-1; D may be TRBD1 (5 bases). Per germline, CDR1 SEHNR and CDR2 FQNEAQ (reference sequence). The CDR3 extends over 15 amino acids. The V gene lost 1 base and the J gene lost 0 bases, with 9 bases spanning the gap. The CDR3 protein is CASSLERGMNTEAFF. As DNA, the CDR3 is TGTGCCAGCAGCTTAGAGAGGGGAATGAACACTGAAGCTTTCTTT.

Only one count was recorded for this clone. The rearrangement links TRBV29-1 to TRBJ2-5; 8 bases line up with TRBD1. Per germline, CDR1 SQVTM and CDR2 ANQGSEA. The CDR3 covers 14 residues. V lost 4 bases and J lost 5; bases outside the gene matches: 9. CDR3 sequence (DNA): TGCAGCGTTGTACTCAGGGGGCCATGGGAGACCCAGTACTTC. It specifies CSVVLRGPWETQYF.

The chain uses TRBV13 and TRBJ2-2; D ambiguous. There are 17 residues in the CDR3. The V gene's germline CDR1 is PRHDT and CDR2 FYEKMQ (reference sequence). Between the trimmed V and J ends, which lost 0 bases and 2 bases, there was a span of 13 bases. The CDR3 bases are TGTGCCAGCAGCTTAGGCCTTCCGGGCCCCAACACCGGGGAGCTGTTTTTT. It yields the protein CASSLGLPGPNTGELFF.

The CDR3 is CASSRRDQGLETQYF. CDR3 DNA sequence: TGTGCCAGTAGTCGACGGGACCAAGGGCTGGAGACCCAGTACTTC. This chain links TRBV19 with TRBJ2-5; D is tentatively TRBD1 or TRBD2 (5 bases each). The V gene lost 5 bases and the J gene lost 5 bases, with 18 bases spanning the gap. From germline, CDR1 is LNHDA and CDR2 SQIVND (reference sequence). The CDR3 has 15 residues.

Comments on this clone: Other nucleotide sequences from this sample produce the same CDR3. This rearrangement joins TRBV7-6 to TRBJ1-5; the D gene is possibly TRBD1 (5 bases). This CDR3 is 13 amino acids long. CDR1 SGHVS and CDR2 FNYEAQ come from the germline V gene. V was trimmed by 1 base and J by 7 bases, leaving 8 bases between them. This CDR3 is CASSLGGLQPQHF. The CDR3 DNA sequence: TGTGCCAGCAGCTTAGGGGGGTTGCAGCCCCAGCATTTT.

V usage is TRBV19 and J usage is TRBJ1-1; possible D gene TRBD1, 5 bases. This CDR3 contains 14 residues. In germline, CDR1 is LNHDA, CDR2 SQIVND (reference sequence). V lost 4 bases to trimming and J lost 3 bases, with 12 bases between them. The CDR3 loop reads CASSKNGGYTEAFF. The CDR3 region has the DNA TGTGCCAGTAGTAAAAATGGGGGATACACTGAAGCTTTCTTT.

This sequence joins TRBV4-1 and TRBJ2-7, with D possibly being TRBD1 (6 bases). Germline V lookup: CDR1 MGHRA, CDR2 YSYEKL. Trimming pared 2 bases from V and 5 bases from J, leaving 16 bases between. This CDR3 comprises 15 residues. CDR3 in DNA: TGCGCCAGCAGCCAACCGGACAGTATCGTCGACGAGCAGTACTTC. Its protein is CASSQPDSIVDEQYF.

The V call is TRBV5-1, the J call TRBJ1-1; possible D gene TRBD1, 6 bases. The CDR3 length is 13 residues. Per germline, CDR1 SGHRS and CDR2 YFSETQ. V shed 5 bases and J shed 4 bases, with 12 bases lying between them. The CDR3 DNA follows: TGCGCCAGCAGACACGAGGGGGGCACTGAAGCTTTCTTT. Translation gives CASRHEGGTEAFF.

V usage is TRBV7-9 and J usage is TRBJ1-5; D possibly corresponds to TRBD1 (6 bases). The germline V and J ends were trimmed by 5 bases and 7 bases, with 18 bases remaining between them. CDR1 and CDR2 from the germline V gene are SEHNR and FQNEAQ (reference sequence). The CDR3 is made up of 15 amino acids. CDR3 DNA sequence: TGTGCCAGCAGCGCGGGGAGGGGGGGCGAACAGCCCCAGCATTTT. Protein product: CASSAGRGGEQPQHF.

In this sample, this clone turned up once. This chain uses TRBV19 with TRBJ2-4, with 10 bases aligning to TRBD2. The CDR3 is made up of 15 amino acids. J gave up 3 bases and V 2 bases, and 1 base lay outside the gene matches. Germline CDR1 reads LNHDA; CDR2 reads SQIVND (reference sequence). The CDR3 loop reads CASSITSGVKNIQYF. In DNA, the CDR3 is TGTGCCAGTAGTATAACTAGCGGGGTCAAAAACATTCAGTACTTC. Supplemented by reference TRBV19 and TRBJ2-4, the full variable domain reads DGGITQSPKYLFRKEGQNVTLSCEQNLNHDAMYWYRQDPGQGLRLIYYSQIVNDFQKGDIAEGYSVSREKKESFPLTVTSAQKNPTAFYLCASSITSGVKNIQYFGAGTRLSVL.